What follows describes a single TCR beta chain. The data belong to a study of blood T cell repertoires in COVID-19. Overall study: The United States, Italy and Spain supplied acute and convalescent COVID-19 samples. In each case, the material was cDNA or gDNA derived from T cells, B-cell-depleted T cells, or PBMCs.

Authors' analysis steps: Researchers report that nucleated cell counts were estimated from reference gene primer amplification. Some clones are missing from TCRdb's copy, which holds only in-frame ones; the method was immunoSEQ multiplex PCR. V and J calls plus clone size are reproduced from that table; the DNA served to infer D and trimming. The table records roughly 140,000 clones, around nine tenths of them present only once. The sequencing input was peripheral blood. The sequence derives from a woman aged 70 to 79 with acute or convalescent COVID-19.

The CDR3 here is CASSQVSGSSYNSPLHF. In DNA, the CDR3 is TGCGCCAGCAGCCAAGTGTCCGGTAGCTCCTATAATTCACCCCTCCACTTT. The chain employs TRBV4-3 and TRBJ1-6; D is unclear. V was pared by 1 base and J by 0 bases, with 10 bases between. Germline CDR1 LGHNA, CDR2 YSLEER. CDR3 size: 17 residues.